This TCR beta chain emerged from a study of breast tumors, draining lymph nodes, adjacent tissues. The lymph nodes were axillary draining lymph nodes from breast cancer patients. V lost 1 base and J lost 3, with 11 bases in between. Germline V gene data show CDR1 as DFQATT and CDR2 as SNEGSKA (reference sequence). The CDR3 runs to 14 residues. Using its own MiXCR run on the multiplex PCR reads, TCRdb lists one record per CDR3 protein. This repertoire shows some 170,000 distinct CDR3 sequences, about 30% found once; its top ten account for around 3.5%. The origin of this receptor is a female donor with breast cancer. Some clones in this sample may be carry-over from other donors' samples. Sequencing was done on a sample of axillary lymph node tissue. V usage is TRBV20-1 and J usage is TRBJ2-3; tentative D call: TRBD2 (5 bases). In nucleotides, the CDR3 is TGCAGTGCTAGAGGGGAGCCGGGGACAGATACGCAGTATTTT. It specifies CSARGEPGTDTQYF.